The 29 T cell receptor beta chains in this list originate from one sample, sequenced in a study of cytotoxic CD8 clonotypes in ibrutinib-treated CLL. Using immunoSEQ multiplex PCR, the repertoire was profiled, and TCRdb retains in-frame clones only, with some absent. Of about 160,000 clones in the sample, roughly 86% were seen once. Sequencing used PBMCs, obtained after 12 months of ibrutinib treatment. The origin of the receptors is a human donor with chronic lymphocytic leukemia.

The chain has TRBV28 and TRBJ1-2; the match to TRBD1 covers 8 bases. This CDR3 has 14 residues. In germline, CDR1 is MDHEN, CDR2 SYDVKM. Trimming at V came to 3 bases and at J to 4 bases, leaving 4 bases not matched to a gene. CDR3 amino acids: CASSFSTGGYGYTF. The CDR3, as DNA: TGTGCCAGCAGTTTTAGCACAGGGGGCTATGGCTACACCTTC.

The rearrangement links TRBV5-5 to TRBJ1-5; the D is unclear. Germline loops: CDR1 SGHKS, CDR2 YYEKEE (reference sequence). The CDR3 has 15 residues. The V end lost 2 bases, the J end lost 0 bases, and 9 bases lay between the germline ends. CDR3 nucleotides: TGTGCCAGCAGCTTAATCCCGGGTAGCAATCAGCCCCAGCATTTT. Residues: CASSLIPGSNQPQHF.

The genes are TRBV28 and TRBJ2-3, with TRBD1 matching 9 bases. The CDR3 is 14 residues long. CDR1 is MDHEN and CDR2 is SYDVKM in the germline V gene. V trimming: 5 bases; J trimming: 6 bases; junction bases outside the gene matches: 6. The CDR3 loop is CASSQGTGWDTQYF. The CDR3 DNA reads as TGTGCCAGCAGTCAAGGGACAGGGTGGGATACGCAGTATTTT.

The chain carries TRBV11-2 and TRBJ1-5, with D unresolved. Trimming pared 5 bases from V and 1 base from J, leaving 15 bases between. Germline V CDR1 and CDR2: SGHAT, FQNNGV. The CDR3 consists of 16 residues. In nucleotides, the CDR3 is TGTGCCAGCAGCCTTATAACCGGGTCGAGCAATCAGCCCCAGCATTTT. This translates into CASSLITGSSNQPQHF.

In its sample, this clone was seen a few times. The chain is built from TRBV6-1 and TRBJ1-4; possible D gene TRBD1, 6 bases. Germline V gene data show CDR1 as MNHNS and CDR2 as SASEGT. This CDR3 region has 16 residues. Trimming cost V 3 bases and J 8 bases, with 19 bases left between them. CDR3 sequence: CASSDYREDWNEKLFF. DNA for the CDR3: TGTGCCAGCAGTGACTACAGGGAAGATTGGAACGAAAAACTGTTTTTT.

The V call is TRBV6-5, the J call TRBJ2-6; D gene ambiguous. With 5 bases removed from V and 4 bases from J, the gap between germline ends came to 9 bases. The CDR3 consists of 14 residues. The V gene's germline CDR1 is MNHEY and CDR2 SVGAGI. The CDR3 region is CASSASWGANVLTF. The CDR3 DNA is TGTGCCAGCAGTGCCAGTTGGGGGGCCAACGTCCTGACTTTC.

This chain joins TRBV5-4 and TRBJ2-7; tentatively, D is TRBD1 (6 bases). The CDR3 is 15 residues long. V lost 0 bases to trimming and J lost 3 bases, with 13 bases between them. The germline V gene encodes CDR1 SGHNT and CDR2 YYREEE (reference sequence). The CDR3 protein is CASSLGQGLLYEQYF. Written as DNA, the CDR3 is TGTGCCAGCAGCTTGGGGCAGGGGCTCCTCTACGAGCAGTACTTC.

This clone was picked up one time. The CDR3 spells CASSPSAGQGAGGYTF. CDR3 nucleotide sequence: TGTGCCAGCAGCCCCTCTGCCGGACAGGGGGCGGGTGGCTACACCTTC. The V and J genes are TRBV7-3 and TRBJ1-2, with 11 nucleotides matching TRBD1. V lost 5 bases, J lost 7 bases, and 12 bases stayed unmatched. CDR1 and CDR2 (germline): SGHTA, FQGTGA. The CDR3 extends over 16 amino acids. Using reference TRBV7-3 and TRBJ1-2 for the parts outside the CDR3, the full variable domain is GAGVSQTPSNKVTEKGKYVELRCDPISGHTALYWYRQSLGQGPEFLIYFQGTGAADDSGLPNDRFFAVRPEGSVSTLKIQRTERGDSAVYLCASSPSAGQGAGGYTFGSGTRLTVV.

J is TRBJ2-7 and V is TRBV9, with 8 bases that match TRBD1. Germline V gives CDR1 SGDLS, CDR2 YYNGEE. The CDR3 consists of 15 residues. Trimming took 4 bases from V and 0 from J; bases not matched to a gene: 6. CDR3 nucleotides: TGTGCCAGCAGCCCCGGACAGGGAACCTCCTACGAGCAGTACTTC. It encodes CASSPGQGTSYEQYF. The full variable domain, in which reference TRBV9 and TRBJ2-7 provide the parts outside the CDR3, is DSGVTQTPKHLITATGQRVTLRCSPRSGDLSVYWYQQSLDQGLQFLIQYYNGEERAKGNILERFSAQQFPDLHSELNLSSLELGDSALYFCASSPGQGTSYEQYFGPGTRLTVT.

This clone occurred a few times. The CDR3 loop is CASSQPPGSSDLNEQFF. For the CDR3, the DNA is TGCGCCAGCAGCCAACCCCCGGGTAGTAGCGATCTCAATGAGCAGTTCTTC. This chain connects TRBV4-1 to TRBJ2-1; TRBD2 might be the D (5 bases). The CDR3 is made up of 17 amino acids. V dropped 2 bases and J dropped 6 bases, with 20 bases sitting between them. In germline, CDR1 is MGHRA, CDR2 YSYEKL.

The chain employs TRBV7-2 and TRBJ2-4; D perhaps matches TRBD1 (5 bases). The CDR3 spans 16 residues. The germline V and J ends were trimmed by 0 bases and 0 bases, with 9 bases remaining between them. Germline CDR1 is SGHTA and CDR2 is FQGNSA. The CDR3 protein is CASSLATVLAKNIQYF. The CDR3 DNA reads TGTGCCAGCAGCTTAGCGACAGTCCTAGCCAAAAACATTCAGTACTTC. The variable domain in full, completed from reference TRBV7-2 and TRBJ2-4, reads GAGVSQSPSNKVTEKGKDVELRCDPISGHTALYWYRQSLGQGLEFLIYFQGNSAPDKSGLPSDRFSAERTGGSVSTLTIQRTQQEDSAVYLCASSLATVLAKNIQYFGAGTRLSVL.

The V gene is TRBV6-1, the J gene TRBJ1-3; D remains unclear. Trimming left V 10 bases short and J 1 base short, with 17 bases between. This CDR3 comprises 15 residues. Germline V gene data show CDR1 as MNHNS and CDR2 as SASEGT. CDR3 in DNA: TGTGCCACACTGACGGGGTTTGGGTCTGGAAACACCATATATTTT. This sequence encodes CATLTGFGSGNTIYF.

For this clone: Other DNA sequences of this sample code for an identical CDR3. J is TRBJ1-2 and V is TRBV30, with TRBD1 as a possible D gene (6 bases). The CDR3 covers 13 residues. V was trimmed by 5 bases and J by 8 bases, leaving 18 bases between them. The germline V gene encodes CDR1 GTSNPN and CDR2 SVGIG (reference sequence). Here the CDR3 DNA reads TGTGCCTGGCGGGGGCCCGGGGTAGGGGGCTACACCTTC. This translates into CAWRGPGVGGYTF. Drawing the rest from reference TRBV30 and TRBJ1-2, the complete variable domain is SQTIHQWPATLVQPVGSPLSLECTVEGTSNPNLYWYRQAAGRGLQLLFYSVGIGQISSEVPQNLSASRPQDRQFILSSKKLLLSDSGFYLCAWRGPGVGGYTFGSGTRLTVV.

The chain recombines TRBV6-5 with TRBJ2-5; maybe TRBD1 (6 bases). Trimming took off 6 bases at V and 7 bases at J, with 15 bases between the two ends. The CDR3 spans 13 residues. Germline CDR1 MNHEY, CDR2 SVGAGI. The CDR3 bases are TGTGCCAGCAGGACGACAGGAGGAGGGACCCAGTACTTC. Its protein product is CASRTTGGGTQYF.

This sequence joins TRBV9 and TRBJ2-2, with 7 bases identical to TRBD2. The junction had 6 bases not matched to a gene; V was cut back by 6 bases and J by 4 bases. Germline V lookup: CDR1 SGDLS, CDR2 YYNGEE. The CDR3 extends over 14 amino acids. DNA for the CDR3: TGTGCCAGCACTCGGGACTACACCACCGGGGAGCTGTTTTTT. Translating it yields CASTRDYTTGELFF.

This chain connects TRBV28 to TRBJ2-7; D unclear. The CDR3 totals 13 residues. Between the trimmed V and J ends, which lost 9 bases and 6 bases, there was a span of 18 bases. The germline V gene has CDR1 MDHEN and CDR2 SYDVKM. For the CDR3, the DNA is TGTGCCAGTCGAGGCTCTCCTACCGTCGAGCAGTACTTC. Translating gives CASRGSPTVEQYF.

The gene calls are TRBV28 and TRBJ2-1, with D perhaps TRBD2 (5 bases). Germline V gene data show CDR1 as MDHEN and CDR2 as SYDVKM. The CDR3 is made up of 15 amino acids. V lost 6 bases and J lost 3, with 15 bases in between. CDR3 loop: CASRSEDLFYNEQFF. Here the CDR3 DNA reads TGTGCCAGCAGGTCGGAGGACTTATTCTACAATGAGCAGTTCTTC.

The chain has TRBV9 and TRBJ2-3; unclear D gene. Deletions cut 0 bases from V and 4 bases from J, with 9 bases between. Germline V gene sequence: CDR1 SGDLS, CDR2 YYNGEE. The CDR3 has 14 residues. CDR3 sequence: CASSVAVVADTQYF. The CDR3, as DNA: TGTGCCAGCAGCGTAGCCGTGGTCGCAGATACGCAGTATTTT.

The genes are TRBV6-5 and TRBJ1-2; D uncertain. With 6 bases removed from V and 7 bases from J, the gap between germline ends came to 9 bases. The CDR3 has 11 amino acids. Germline V gene sequence: CDR1 MNHEY, CDR2 SVGAGI. CDR3 sequence reads: CASSITGGYTF. Written as DNA, the CDR3 is TGTGCCAGCAGCATAACTGGTGGCTACACCTTC.

The chain recombines TRBV7-6 with TRBJ2-5; D unclear. Between the trimmed V and J ends, which lost 5 bases and 1 base, there was a span of 2 bases. Looked up from germline, CDR1 is SGHVS and CDR2 is FNYEAQ. The CDR3 covers 11 residues. CDR3 bases: TGTGCCAGCAGCCGCCAAGAGACCCAGTACTTC. This sequence encodes CASSRQETQYF.

In this sample, this clone turned up once. The chain is built from TRBV10-3 and TRBJ2-3; D not resolved. From germline, CDR1 is ENHRY and CDR2 SYGVKD. There are 14 residues in the CDR3. V lost 1 base to trimming and J lost 2 bases, with 7 bases between them. The CDR3 sequence is CAISEWQPTDTQYF. The CDR3 region has the DNA TGTGCCATCAGTGAGTGGCAACCCACAGATACGCAGTATTTT.

This clone has just one count. The genes are TRBV19 and TRBJ2-3; D is possibly TRBD1 (5 bases). Germline CDR1 LNHDA, CDR2 SQIVND (reference sequence). Trimming pared 5 bases from V and 3 bases from J, leaving 9 bases between. This CDR3 contains 13 residues. The CDR3 sequence: CASSRTFTDTQYF. CDR3 nucleotides: TGTGCCAGTAGTCGGACATTTACAGATACGCAGTATTTT.

This rearrangement joins TRBV7-2 to TRBJ2-5; D uncertain. Germline V gene sequence: CDR1 SGHTA, CDR2 FQGNSA. The CDR3 consists of 13 residues. Deletions cut 5 bases from V and 7 bases from J, with 14 bases between. The CDR3, as DNA: TGTGCCAGCAGCCCCGACCGGGTAGGGACCCAGTACTTC. It translates to CASSPDRVGTQYF. Full variable domain (outside the CDR3, taken from reference TRBV7-2 and TRBJ2-5): GAGVSQSPSNKVTEKGKDVELRCDPISGHTALYWYRQSLGQGLEFLIYFQGNSAPDKSGLPSDRFSAERTGGSVSTLTIQRTQQEDSAVYLCASSPDRVGTQYFGPGTRLLVL.

CDR3 loop: CASSQGWGDEQYF. The DNA for the CDR3 is TGTGCCAGCAGCCAAGGGTGGGGGGACGAGCAGTACTTC. The chain carries TRBV4-2 and TRBJ2-7, with D possibly TRBD2 on 6 matching bases. Trimming removed 1 base from V and 5 bases from J, with 9 bases in between. Germline V gene lookup returns CDR1 LGHNA and CDR2 YNFKEQ. This CDR3 has 13 amino acids.

The chain carries TRBV11-3 and TRBJ2-1; 15 bases agree with TRBD2. Trimming cost V 6 bases and J 6 bases; bases outside gene matches: 15. The CDR3 length is 19 residues. The germline gives CDR1 SGHNT, CDR2 YENEEA. CDR3 protein: CASSSSGTSGGPGANEQFF. CDR3 nucleotides: TGTGCCAGCAGTTCAAGCGGGACTAGCGGGGGGCCAGGGGCCAATGAGCAGTTCTTC.

The table lists this clone with a count of one. One end of the junction does not line up with germline, which may come from a read error. The chain employs TRBV6-1 and TRBJ1-5; possible D gene TRBD1, 6 bases. Germline CDR1 and CDR2: MNHNS and SASEGT. The CDR3 has 17 amino acids. For the CDR3, the DNA is TGTGCCAACAGTGAATCCTCGGGACAAGATAGCAATCAGCCCCAGCATTTT. Translation gives CANSESSGQDSNQPQHF.

Written as DNA, the CDR3 is TGTGCCAGCAGAACTTCTGGGGCCAACGTCCTGACTTTC. It specifies CASRTSGANVLTF. The rearrangement links TRBV28 to TRBJ2-6, with D unresolved. The CDR3 runs to 13 residues. The V end lost 6 bases, the J end lost 1 base, and 4 bases lay between the germline ends. From germline, CDR1 is MDHEN and CDR2 SYDVKM.

This chain connects TRBV18 to TRBJ1-3; D is unclear. V lost 5 bases and J 4 bases, leaving 9 bases between the germline ends. The CDR3 is 13 amino acids. Germline CDR1 KGHSH, CDR2 LQKENI. CDR3 region: CASSAKEGNTIYF. The CDR3 DNA reads as TGTGCCAGCTCAGCGAAGGAGGGAAACACCATATATTTT.

This sequence joins TRBV7-2 and TRBJ1-2; the D gene is possibly TRBD1 (5 bases). V shed 6 bases and J shed 0 bases, with 11 bases lying between them. CDR1 and CDR2 (germline): SGHTA, FQGNSA. The CDR3 is made up of 14 amino acids. The CDR3 spells CASRPDRTNYGYTF. The CDR3 nucleotides are TGTGCCAGCAGACCTGACAGAACTAACTATGGCTACACCTTC.